Presented here are 17 T cell receptor beta chains from one specimen sequenced in a study of OX40 agonist ivuxolimab in advanced cancers. The protocol was immunoSEQ multiplex PCR, while the TCRdb copy is restricted to in-frame clones and leaves out a portion. The table includes 80,000 to 95,000 clones, roughly 85% detected once. The source was CD4+ or CD8+ T cells sorted from blood, collected in a trial of the OX40 agonist ivuxolimab. The receptors stem from an adult with an advanced solid tumor such as melanoma, head and neck, liver or kidney cancer.

This clone turned up a few times. J is TRBJ1-5 and V is TRBV7-5. TRBV7-5 is termed a pseudogene. The CDR3 spans 12 residues. The CDR3 protein is CARSLVLQPQHF. The CDR3 region has the DNA TGTGCCAGAAGCTTAGTTTTACAGCCCCAGCATTTT.

This clone has only a few counts. This chain connects TRBV18 to TRBJ1-6; D is ambiguous. CDR3 length: 17 residues. Germline loops: CDR1 KGHSH, CDR2 LQKENI. Trimming removed 0 bases at V and 6 bases at J, with 15 bases between. The CDR3: CASSPPNGEISNSPLHF. In DNA, the CDR3 is TGTGCCAGCTCACCACCCAACGGGGAGATAAGTAATTCACCCCTCCACTTT.

This chain connects TRBV6-4 to TRBJ1-4, with D unresolved. This CDR3 has 15 amino acids. Germline CDR1 reads MRHNA; CDR2 reads SNTAGT. The V end lost 0 bases, the J end lost 0 bases, and 5 bases lay between the germline ends. CDR3 sequence (DNA): TGTGCCAGCAGTGACTCGGCAGCAACTAATGAAAAACTGTTTTTT. Its translation is CASSDSAATNEKLFF.

This clone has only one observation. The identical CDR3 is also encoded by other nucleotide sequences in the sample. V gene TRBV7-3 combines with J gene TRBJ2-3, with D unclear. CDR3 length: 14 residues. Germline CDR1 and CDR2: SGHTA and FQGTGA. Trimming removed 2 bases at V and 1 base at J, with 7 bases between. The CDR3 sequence: CASSLDAGTDTQYF. The CDR3 DNA follows: TGTGCCAGCAGCTTAGACGCAGGCACAGATACGCAGTATTTT.

The J gene is TRBJ1-4, the V gene TRBV4-3; 8 positions match TRBD1. The J segment lost 8 bases and the V segment lost 3 bases, leaving 8 bases of the junction unmatched. The CDR3 is 15 residues long. From germline, CDR1 is LGHNA and CDR2 YSLEER. CDR3 in DNA: TGCGCCAGCAGCCAGGAGGACAGGGCGAACGAAAAACTGTTTTTT. This sequence encodes CASSQEDRANEKLFF.

This clone has a handful of counts. The chain joins TRBV29-1 to TRBJ2-5, with D hard to call. Germline-derived CDR1 and CDR2 are SQVTM and ANQGSEA. This CDR3 is 13 amino acids long. V was cut by 5 bases and J by 7 bases, with 17 bases left in between. The CDR3: CSVSVPGLGTQYF. CDR3 nucleotides: TGCAGCGTTTCGGTGCCCGGGTTGGGGACCCAGTACTTC.

V gene TRBV5-4 combines with J gene TRBJ2-3; 7 bases match TRBD2. CDR1 is SGHNT and CDR2 is YYREEE in the germline V gene (reference sequence). The CDR3 runs 14 residues. Trimming cost V 5 bases and J 1 base; bases outside gene matches: 4. The CDR3 region has the DNA TGTGCCAGCAGTCCGGGACTACGCACAGATACGCAGTATTTT. Translating gives CASSPGLRTDTQYF. The whole variable domain, remainder taken from reference TRBV5-4 and TRBJ2-3, is ETGVTQSPTHLIKTRGQQVTLRCSSQSGHNTVSWYQQALGQGPQFIFQYYREEENGRGNFPPRFSGLQFPNYSSELNVNALELDDSALYLCASSPGLRTDTQYFGPGTRLTVL.

V gene TRBV2 combines with J gene TRBJ2-3; no definite D call. V was cut by 8 bases and J by 5 bases, with 20 bases left in between. From germline, CDR1 is SNHLY and CDR2 FYNNEI. This CDR3 has 15 amino acids. CDR3 in DNA: TGTGCCAGCGGTTCCGAGCCCCGATTCGGAGATACGCAGTATTTT. It codes for CASGSEPRFGDTQYF.

This sequence joins TRBV20-1 and TRBJ2-5, with unresolved D. The V gene lost 3 bases and the J gene lost 2 bases, with 1 base spanning the gap. CDR1 and CDR2 from the germline V gene are DFQATT and SNEGSKA (reference sequence). CDR3 length equals 10 residues. The CDR3 nucleotides are TGCAGTGCTAGGCAAGAGACCCAGTACTTC. Translation: CSARQETQYF.

This chain joins TRBV12-5 and TRBJ2-7, with D hard to call. Trimming removed 1 base from V and 1 base from J, with 5 bases in between. The CDR3 has 13 amino acids. Germline V CDR1 and CDR2: LGHNT, FRNRAP. CDR3 nucleotides: TGTGCTAGTGGTTTGGGGCTTTCCTACGAGCAGTACTTC. Its translation is CASGLGLSYEQYF.

The chain is built from TRBV4-1 and TRBJ1-2, with D uncertain. The CDR3 has 14 amino acids. Per the germline V gene, CDR1 is MGHRA and CDR2 is YSYEKL. V dropped 4 bases and J dropped 7 bases, with 16 bases sitting between them. DNA of the CDR3: TGCGCCAGCAGCCCCAGTCGCGGACGGTTTGGCTACACCTTC. Residues: CASSPSRGRFGYTF.

The chain recombines TRBV11-2 with TRBJ2-1; 8 bases match TRBD2. Germline V gene sequence: CDR1 SGHAT, CDR2 FQNNGV. This CDR3 contains 16 residues. The ends lost 1 base at V and 10 bases at J; junction bases unmatched: 12. Written as DNA, the CDR3 is TGTGCCAGCAGCTTAGTTAGCGGGGTACGGCATAAGGAGCAGTTCTTC. This translates into CASSLVSGVRHKEQFF. Based on the CDR3 plus reference TRBV11-2 and TRBJ2-1, the full variable domain is EAGVAQSPRYKIIEKRQSVAFWCNPISGHATLYWYQQILGQGPKLLIQFQNNGVVDDSQLPKDRFSAERLKGVDSTLKIQPAKLEDSAVYLCASSLVSGVRHKEQFFGPGTRLTVL.

This sequence joins TRBV5-6 and TRBJ2-7; 9 bases match TRBD1. The J segment lost 7 bases and the V segment lost 4 bases, leaving 9 bases of the junction unmatched. The CDR3 spans 14 residues. Germline CDR1 reads SGHDT; CDR2 reads YYEEEE. For the CDR3, the DNA is TGTGCCAGCAGCCTAGGGACAGGGATCGGGGAGCAGTACTTC. It codes for CASSLGTGIGEQYF. Supplemented by reference TRBV5-6 and TRBJ2-7, the full variable domain reads DAGVTQSPTHLIKTRGQQVTLRCSPKSGHDTVSWYQQALGQGPQFIFQYYEEEERQRGNFPDRFSGHQFPNYSSELNVNALLLGDSALYLCASSLGTGIGEQYFGPGTRLTVT.

For this clone: The junction and the germline gene differ at one end; a read error may be behind it. The rearrangement links TRBV7-3 to TRBJ1-6; 8 bases are shared with TRBD1. The CDR3 covers 15 residues. In germline, CDR1 is SGHTA, CDR2 FQGTGA. For the CDR3, the DNA is TGTGCCAGCAGCCTAACAGGGGGGATGGATTCACCCCTCCACTTT. As protein: CASSLTGGMDSPLHF.

The chain links TRBV5-1 to TRBJ1-2; D is possibly TRBD1 (5 bases). Germline CDR1 and CDR2: SGHRS and YFSETQ. The CDR3 spans 15 residues. The ends were cut back, 4 bases at V and 0 bases at J, with 13 bases in the middle. Written as DNA, the CDR3 is TGCGCCAGCAGCCCGGGACCCGCTTCTAACTATGGCTACACCTTC. Its translation: CASSPGPASNYGYTF.

The chain carries TRBV5-4 and TRBJ1-1, with TRBD1 as a possible D gene (5 bases). CDR1 and CDR2 (germline): SGHNT, YYREEE (reference sequence). Trimming removed 3 bases from V and 1 base from J, with 16 bases in between. The CDR3 sequence is 16 residues long. The CDR3 sequence is CASSSGAGRKNTEAFF. DNA for the CDR3: TGTGCCAGCAGCTCGGGCGCGGGACGGAAGAACACTGAAGCTTTCTTT. The variable domain in full, with the rest retrieved from reference TRBV5-4 and TRBJ1-1, is ETGVTQSPTHLIKTRGQQVTLRCSSQSGHNTVSWYQQALGQGPQFIFQYYREEENGRGNFPPRFSGLQFPNYSSELNVNALELDDSALYLCASSSGAGRKNTEAFFGQGTRLTVV.

The chain uses TRBV7-2 and TRBJ1-4; no clear D. CDR1 and CDR2 (germline): SGHTA, FQGNSA. The V and J ends lost 5 bases and 6 bases respectively, with 13 bases between them. The CDR3 is 14 residues long. In DNA form, the CDR3 reads TGTGCCAGCAGCCTCACTGCGACTTATGAAAAACTGTTTTTT. This translates into CASSLTATYEKLFF.